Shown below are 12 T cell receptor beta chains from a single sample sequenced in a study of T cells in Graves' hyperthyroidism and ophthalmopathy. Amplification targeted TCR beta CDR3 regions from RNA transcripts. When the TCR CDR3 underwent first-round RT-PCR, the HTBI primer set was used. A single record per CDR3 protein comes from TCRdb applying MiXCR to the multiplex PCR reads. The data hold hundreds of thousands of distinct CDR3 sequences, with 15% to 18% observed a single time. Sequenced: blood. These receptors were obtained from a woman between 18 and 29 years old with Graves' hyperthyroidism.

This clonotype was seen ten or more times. The CDR3: CASSQETSGGYEQYF. As DNA, the CDR3 is TGTGCCAGCAGCCAAGAGACTAGCGGGGGGTACGAGCAGTACTTC. V gene TRBV4-2 combines with J gene TRBJ2-7; 13 nucleotides match TRBD2. Germline-derived CDR1 and CDR2 are LGHNA and YNFKEQ. V was pared by 0 bases and J by 4 bases, with 0 bases of the junction left unmatched. The length of the CDR3 is 15 residues.

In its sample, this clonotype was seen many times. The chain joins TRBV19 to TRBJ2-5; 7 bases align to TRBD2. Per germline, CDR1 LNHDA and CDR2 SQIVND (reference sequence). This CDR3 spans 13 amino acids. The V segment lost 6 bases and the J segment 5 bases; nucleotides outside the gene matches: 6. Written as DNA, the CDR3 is TGTGCCAGTAGCCGGGGAGGGGCCGAGACCCAGTACTTC. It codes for CASSRGGAETQYF.

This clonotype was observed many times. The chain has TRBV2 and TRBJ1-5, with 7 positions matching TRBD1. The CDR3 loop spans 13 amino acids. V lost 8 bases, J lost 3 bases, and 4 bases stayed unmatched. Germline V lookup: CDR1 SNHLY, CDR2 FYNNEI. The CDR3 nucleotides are TGTGCCAGCGTGGGACAGCTCAATCAGCCCCAGCATTTT. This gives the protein CASVGQLNQPQHF.

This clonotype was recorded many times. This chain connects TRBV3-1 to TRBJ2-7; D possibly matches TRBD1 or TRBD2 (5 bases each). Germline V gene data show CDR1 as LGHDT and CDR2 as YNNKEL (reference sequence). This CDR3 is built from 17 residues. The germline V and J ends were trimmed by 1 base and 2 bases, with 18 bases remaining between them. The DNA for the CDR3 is TGTGCCAGCAGCCAAGCTCTCGGGGCGGTAAATACCTACGAGCAGTACTTC. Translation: CASSQALGAVNTYEQYF.

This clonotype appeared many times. CDR3 loop: CASSLGRVMNTEAFF. CDR3 DNA sequence: TGTGCCAGCAGCTTGGGACGGGTTATGAACACTGAAGCTTTCTTT. V gene TRBV7-3 combines with J gene TRBJ1-1, with D maybe TRBD1 (5 bases). Germline lookup yields CDR1 SGHTA and CDR2 FQGTGA. This CDR3 has 15 residues. Trimming stripped 3 bases from V and 0 bases from J, with 11 bases between.

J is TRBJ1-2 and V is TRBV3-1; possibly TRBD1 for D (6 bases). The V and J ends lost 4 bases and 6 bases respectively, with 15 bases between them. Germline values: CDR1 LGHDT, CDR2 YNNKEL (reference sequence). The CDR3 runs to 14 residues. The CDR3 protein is CASSPRAGADGYTF. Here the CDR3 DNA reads TGTGCCAGCAGCCCCAGAGCGGGGGCGGATGGCTACACCTTC.

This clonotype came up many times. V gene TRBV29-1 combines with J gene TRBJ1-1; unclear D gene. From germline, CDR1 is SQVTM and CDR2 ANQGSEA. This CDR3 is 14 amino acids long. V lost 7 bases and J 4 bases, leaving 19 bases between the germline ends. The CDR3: CSALVDLLGTEAFF. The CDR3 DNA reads TGCAGCGCCCTTGTGGACCTCTTGGGCACTGAAGCTTTCTTT.

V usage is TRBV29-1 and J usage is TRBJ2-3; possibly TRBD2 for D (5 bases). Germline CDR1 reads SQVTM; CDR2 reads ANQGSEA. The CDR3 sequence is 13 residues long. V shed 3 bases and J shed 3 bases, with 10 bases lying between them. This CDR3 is CSVDGVRTDTQYF. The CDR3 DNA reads TGCAGCGTTGACGGGGTCCGGACAGATACGCAGTATTTT.

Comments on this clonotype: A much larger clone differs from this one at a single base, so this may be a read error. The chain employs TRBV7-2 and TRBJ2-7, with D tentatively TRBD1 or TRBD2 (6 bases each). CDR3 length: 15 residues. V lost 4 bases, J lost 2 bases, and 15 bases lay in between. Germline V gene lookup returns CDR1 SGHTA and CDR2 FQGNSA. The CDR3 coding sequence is TGTGCCAGCAGCTCATACAACGGGGGCCCCTACGAGCAGTACTTC. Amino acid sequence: CASSSYNGGPYEQYF.

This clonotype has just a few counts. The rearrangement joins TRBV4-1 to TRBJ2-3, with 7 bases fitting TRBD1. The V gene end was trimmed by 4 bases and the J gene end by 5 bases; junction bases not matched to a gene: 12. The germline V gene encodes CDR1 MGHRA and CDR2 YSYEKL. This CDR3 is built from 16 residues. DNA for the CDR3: TGCGCCAGCAGCCCACGGGACAGCCAACGGGGAGATACGCAGTATTTT. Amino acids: CASSPRDSQRGDTQYF.

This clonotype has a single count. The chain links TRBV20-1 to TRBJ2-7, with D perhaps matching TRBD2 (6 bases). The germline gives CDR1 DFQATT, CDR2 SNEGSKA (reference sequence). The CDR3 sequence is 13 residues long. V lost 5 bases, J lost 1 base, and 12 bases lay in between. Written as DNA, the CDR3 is TGCAGTGCTCGACCGGACTATTCCTACGAGCAGTACTTC. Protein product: CSARPDYSYEQYF.

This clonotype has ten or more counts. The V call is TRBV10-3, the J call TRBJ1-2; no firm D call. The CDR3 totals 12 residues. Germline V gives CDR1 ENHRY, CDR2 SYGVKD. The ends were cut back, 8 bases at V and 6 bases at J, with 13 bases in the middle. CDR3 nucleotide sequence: TGTGCCATCGGGAGGACGGAAGATGGCTACACCTTC. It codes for CAIGRTEDGYTF.